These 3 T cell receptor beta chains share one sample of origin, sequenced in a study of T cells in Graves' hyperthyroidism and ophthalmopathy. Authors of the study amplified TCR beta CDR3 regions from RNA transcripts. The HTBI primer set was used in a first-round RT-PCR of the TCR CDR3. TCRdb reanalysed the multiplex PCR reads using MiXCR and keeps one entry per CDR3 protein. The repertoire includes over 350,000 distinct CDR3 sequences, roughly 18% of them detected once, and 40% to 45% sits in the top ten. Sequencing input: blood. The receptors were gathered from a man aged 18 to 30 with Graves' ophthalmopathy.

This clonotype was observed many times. The CDR3 DNA reads as TGTGCCAGCAGTAGACCCCGCGTCGGGACACAAAATCAGCCCCAGCATTTT. It translates to CASSRPRVGTQNQPQHF. V and J are TRBV28 and TRBJ1-5; tentatively, D is TRBD1 (6 bases). The ends were cut back, 5 bases at V and 4 bases at J, with 21 bases in the middle. The germline V gene has CDR1 MDHEN and CDR2 SYDVKM. The CDR3 spans 17 residues.

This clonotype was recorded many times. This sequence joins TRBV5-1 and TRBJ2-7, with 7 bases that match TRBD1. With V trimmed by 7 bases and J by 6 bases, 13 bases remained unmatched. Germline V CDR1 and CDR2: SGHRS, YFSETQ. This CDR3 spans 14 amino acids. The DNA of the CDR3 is TGCGCCAGCTCCCCTCCGGGACAGCCCGCCGAGCAGTACTTC. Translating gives CASSPPGQPAEQYF.

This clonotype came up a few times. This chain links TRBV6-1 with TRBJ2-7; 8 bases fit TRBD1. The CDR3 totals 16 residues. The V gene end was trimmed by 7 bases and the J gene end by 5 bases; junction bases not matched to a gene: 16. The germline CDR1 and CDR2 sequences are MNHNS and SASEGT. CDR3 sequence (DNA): TGTGCCAGCATCCTCAGCCCCGGACAGGGTGGCGACGAGCAGTACTTC. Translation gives CASILSPGQGGDEQYF.